These 23 T cell receptor beta chains originate from one sample sequenced in a study of Ad26.COV2.S vaccination and SARS-CoV-2 variants (dated by TCRdb to the early 2020s). Library generation was performed with the immunoSEQ multiplex PCR assay. In its TCRdb copy, this immuneACCESS table keeps in-frame sequences only and misses some clones. Where compared with another copy, unresolved V genes explain less than half of these, and the others have no known cause. This sample lists approximately 410,000 clones; roughly 90% were detected once. The ten most abundant clones make up around 1.8% of the sample. The treatment or condition label, read with the paper, signifies: 15 to 20 received Ad26.COV2.S at low or high dose, single or two shots; about 5 received placebo; per-sample allocation not given. Repertoires of vaccine and placebo recipients were sequenced from samples collected on day 63 after the first injection.

This sample comprised peripheral blood, obtained in a trial of Ad26.COV2.S vaccine versus placebo. The source is a person between 18 and 60 years old who received the Ad26.COV2.S COVID-19 vaccine or a placebo.

The J gene is TRBJ2-1, the V gene TRBV19; 9 positions match TRBD1. CDR1 and CDR2 (germline): LNHDA, SQIVND (reference sequence). This CDR3 region has 17 residues. V was clipped by 0 bases and J by 6 bases; unmatched bases: 9. The CDR3 loop is CASSIDGGQGRSNEQFF. In DNA, the CDR3 is TGTGCCAGTAGTATAGATGGGGGACAGGGCCGTAGCAATGAGCAGTTCTTC. The variable domain in full, with the rest retrieved from reference TRBV19 and TRBJ2-1, is DGGITQSPKYLFRKEGQNVTLSCEQNLNHDAMYWYRQDPGQGLRLIYYSQIVNDFQKGDIAEGYSVSREKKESFPLTVTSAQKNPTAFYLCASSIDGGQGRSNEQFFGPGTRLTVL.

The chain's CDR3 is CASSQGRTGGGNTIYF. CDR3 nucleotide sequence: TGTGCCAGCAGCCAAGGAAGGACCGGAGGTGGAAACACCATATATTTT. The chain carries TRBV14 and TRBJ1-3; no definite D call. V was trimmed by 1 base and J by 3 bases, leaving 13 bases between them. The CDR3 runs to 16 residues. CDR1 is SGHDN and CDR2 is FVKESK in the germline V gene.

The chain is built from TRBV7-9 and TRBJ2-3; D perhaps matches TRBD2 (6 bases). The CDR3 runs to 16 residues. The germline V gene has CDR1 SEHNR and CDR2 FQNEAQ (reference sequence). Deletions cut 5 bases from V and 5 bases from J, with 20 bases between. The CDR3 spells CASSPKMGEVVDTQYF. The CDR3, as DNA: TGTGCCAGCAGCCCCAAAATGGGGGAGGTGGTAGATACGCAGTATTTT.

The chain joins TRBV19 to TRBJ1-1, with TRBD1 as a possible D gene (5 bases). V was trimmed by 9 bases and J by 2 bases, leaving 13 bases between them. This CDR3 contains 13 residues. Germline V gives CDR1 LNHDA, CDR2 SQIVND (reference sequence). CDR3 nucleotide sequence: TGTGCCAGCGAATGGGGGTCTAACACTGAAGCTTTCTTT. Protein sequence: CASEWGSNTEAFF.

V and J are TRBV5-1 and TRBJ2-5, with 7 bases that match TRBD2. The CDR3 extends over 16 amino acids. V was clipped by 2 bases and J by 3 bases; unmatched bases: 10. Per germline, CDR1 SGHRS and CDR2 YFSETQ. The CDR3 coding sequence is TGCGCCAGCAGCTTTTTCGCGCGGGGGTTGGAAGAGACCCAGTACTTC. Residues: CASSFFARGLEETQYF.

V gene TRBV5-8 combines with J gene TRBJ2-7; D not resolved. The CDR3 loop spans 13 amino acids. CDR1 and CDR2 (germline): SGHTS, YDEGEE. The germline V and J ends were trimmed by 1 base and 0 bases, with 5 bases remaining between them. CDR3 nucleotide sequence: TGTGCCAGCAGCTTGCTGGACTCCTACGAGCAGTACTTC. It specifies CASSLLDSYEQYF.

The table lists this clone with a count of one. The CDR3 coding sequence is TGTGCCAGCAGCTTAGGGGGCCGATTAAGAAACATTCAGTACTTC. Translated, it gives CASSLGGRLRNIQYF. V and J are TRBV7-6 and TRBJ2-4, with D perhaps matching TRBD1 (5 bases). Looked up from germline, CDR1 is SGHVS and CDR2 is FNYEAQ. There are 15 residues in the CDR3. Trimming stripped 1 base from V and 6 bases from J, with 13 bases between.

The chain links TRBV5-1 to TRBJ1-1; the D gene is possibly TRBD1 (6 bases). Germline V gene data show CDR1 as SGHRS and CDR2 as YFSETQ. This CDR3 spans 15 amino acids. With 1 base removed from V and 0 bases from J, the gap between germline ends came to 10 bases. The CDR3 DNA reads as TGCGCCAGCAGCTTGCGGCAGGGGCTGAACACTGAAGCTTTCTTT. Its protein product is CASSLRQGLNTEAFF.

CDR3 in amino acids: CAMGGRSLSGTQYF. As DNA, the CDR3 is TGTGCCATGGGGGGGCGTAGTCTCAGTGGGACCCAGTACTTC. The V and J genes are TRBV5-4 and TRBJ2-5; maybe TRBD2 (7 bases). Trimming took off 9 bases at V and 7 bases at J, with 22 bases between the two ends. Per the germline V gene, CDR1 is SGHNT and CDR2 is YYREEE (reference sequence). The CDR3 has 14 residues.

CDR3 region: CASRSDRIEAFF. As DNA, the CDR3 is TGTGCCAGTAGATCCGACAGGATTGAAGCTTTCTTT. The chain joins TRBV19 to TRBJ1-1, with D perhaps TRBD1 (6 bases). The germline V gene encodes CDR1 LNHDA and CDR2 SQIVND (reference sequence). The CDR3 runs 12 residues. The V end was cut by 6 bases, the J end by 7 bases, with 12 bases between. The full variable domain, with the rest looked up from reference TRBV19 and TRBJ1-1, is DGGITQSPKYLFRKEGQNVTLSCEQNLNHDAMYWYRQDPGQGLRLIYYSQIVNDFQKGDIAEGYSVSREKKESFPLTVTSAQKNPTAFYLCASRSDRIEAFFGQGTRLTVV.

The chain is built from TRBV6-6 and TRBJ2-1; D not resolved. V lost 10 bases to trimming and J lost 0 bases, with 16 bases between them. Germline values: CDR1 MNHNY, CDR2 SVGAGI (reference sequence). This CDR3 contains 15 residues. The CDR3 sequence is CATAEHYSSYNEQFF. Here the CDR3 DNA reads TGTGCCACCGCCGAACACTACAGCTCCTACAATGAGCAGTTCTTC.

The gene calls are TRBV4-2 and TRBJ2-3; 9 bases align to TRBD2. Losses at the gene ends were 1 base for V and 14 bases for J; bases not matched to a gene: 22. The CDR3 loop spans 18 amino acids. From germline, CDR1 is LGHNA and CDR2 YNFKEQ. In nucleotides, the CDR3 is TGTGCCAGCAGCCAAGTCTCTGTCCTAGGCGGGGGGGACTTAGATCCGTATTTT. Protein product: CASSQVSVLGGGDLDPYF.

V gene TRBV9 combines with J gene TRBJ2-3; D is possibly TRBD2 (5 bases). Germline lookup yields CDR1 SGDLS and CDR2 YYNGEE. CDR3 length: 17 amino acids. Trimming took 0 bases from V and 2 from J, leaving 16 bases between them. This chain's CDR3 is CASSVGRLARNTDTQYF. The CDR3 DNA follows: TGTGCCAGCAGCGTAGGTAGATTAGCGAGAAACACAGATACGCAGTATTTT.

The J gene is TRBJ2-7, the V gene TRBV7-8, with 8 positions matching TRBD2. The CDR3 runs to 15 residues. Germline trimming cut 2 bases from V and 6 bases from J; bases unmatched to any gene: 9. The germline V gene has CDR1 SGHVS and CDR2 FQNEAQ. CDR3 DNA sequence: TGTGCCAGCAGCTTAACGGGGGGGACCACCGGCGAGCAGTACTTC. As protein: CASSLTGGTTGEQYF.

In regard to this clone: The junction departs from the called germline gene at one end, perhaps through a read error. V usage is TRBV6-2 or TRBV6-3 and J usage is TRBJ1-3; D not certain. CDR1 and CDR2 from the germline V gene are MNHEY and SVGEGT. This CDR3 has 11 amino acids. The CDR3 protein is CASTPGNTIYF. For the CDR3, the DNA is TGTGCGAGCACCCCCGGAAACACCATATATTTT.

The chain uses TRBV2 and TRBJ2-1, with TRBD2 matching over 7 bases. CDR1 and CDR2 from the germline V gene are SNHLY and FYNNEI. Trimming cost V 4 bases and J 3 bases; bases outside gene matches: 6. The length of the CDR3 is 15 residues. The CDR3 region is CASSAERGRYNEQFF. CDR3 nucleotide sequence: TGTGCCAGCAGTGCCGAGCGGGGCCGCTACAATGAGCAGTTCTTC. Full variable domain (remainder filled in from reference TRBV2 and TRBJ2-1): EPEVTQTPSHQVTQMGQEVILRCVPISNHLYFYWYRQILGQKVEFLVSFYNNEISEKSEIFDDQFSVERPDGSNFTLKIRSTKLEDSAMYFCASSAERGRYNEQFFGPGTRLTVL.

This chain links TRBV28 with TRBJ2-7; 11 bases match TRBD1. Germline CDR1 MDHEN, CDR2 SYDVKM. This CDR3 has 15 residues. The V segment lost 4 bases and the J segment 2 bases; nucleotides outside the gene matches: 4. DNA of the CDR3: TGTGCCAGCAGTTCCTTGGACAGGGGGCCCTACGAGCAGTACTTC. It codes for CASSSLDRGPYEQYF.

V gene TRBV4-3 combines with J gene TRBJ2-5; D is undetermined. Deletions cut 1 base from V and 1 base from J, with 10 bases between. The CDR3 consists of 15 residues. Germline values: CDR1 LGHNA, CDR2 YSLEER. CDR3 protein: CASSQANSRQETQYF. The DNA of the CDR3 is TGCGCCAGCAGCCAAGCGAATAGCCGCCAAGAGACCCAGTACTTC.

The chain recombines TRBV29-1 with TRBJ2-7; maybe TRBD1 (6 bases). The CDR3 consists of 15 residues. V was pared by 5 bases and J by 2 bases, with 19 bases between. Germline V gene sequence: CDR1 SQVTM, CDR2 ANQGSEA. The CDR3 here is CSVLGGGQTTYEQYF. The CDR3 DNA reads TGCAGCGTTCTCGGAGGTGGACAGACCACCTACGAGCAGTACTTC.

This clone was counted a single time. The genes are TRBV21-1 and TRBJ2-7. TRBV21-1 is reported as a pseudogene. The CDR3 is 15 residues long. The CDR3 here is CASSKEGGPSYEQYF. CDR3 nucleotides: TGTGCCAGCAGCAAAGAGGGGGGTCCCTCCTACGAGCAGTACTTC.

This chain connects TRBV2 to TRBJ1-4; D not certain. The germline V and J ends were trimmed by 6 bases and 4 bases, with 12 bases remaining between them. The CDR3 extends over 14 amino acids. Germline V lookup: CDR1 SNHLY, CDR2 FYNNEI. Here the CDR3 reads CASRSDGNNEKLFF. The DNA of the CDR3 is TGTGCCAGCAGGTCCGACGGAAATAATGAAAAACTGTTTTTT.

The rearrangement joins TRBV7-2 to TRBJ1-1, with 10 bases aligning to TRBD1. V lost 2 bases and J lost 7; bases outside the gene matches: 7. The germline V gene has CDR1 SGHTA and CDR2 FQGNSA. This CDR3 is built from 15 residues. The CDR3 here is CASSLQTGGAVEAFF. The CDR3 DNA sequence: TGTGCCAGCAGCTTACAGACAGGGGGCGCGGTTGAAGCTTTCTTT.

The chain couples TRBV11-2 to TRBJ2-2, with D perhaps assigned TRBD1 or TRBD2 (7 bases each). CDR1 is SGHAT and CDR2 is FQNNGV in the germline V gene. Between the trimmed V and J ends, which lost 5 bases and 10 bases, there was a span of 11 bases. The CDR3 sequence is 12 residues long. The CDR3, as DNA: TGTGCCAGCAGCCCAGGGGGGGAGGAGCTGTTTTTT. Translation: CASSPGGEELFF.